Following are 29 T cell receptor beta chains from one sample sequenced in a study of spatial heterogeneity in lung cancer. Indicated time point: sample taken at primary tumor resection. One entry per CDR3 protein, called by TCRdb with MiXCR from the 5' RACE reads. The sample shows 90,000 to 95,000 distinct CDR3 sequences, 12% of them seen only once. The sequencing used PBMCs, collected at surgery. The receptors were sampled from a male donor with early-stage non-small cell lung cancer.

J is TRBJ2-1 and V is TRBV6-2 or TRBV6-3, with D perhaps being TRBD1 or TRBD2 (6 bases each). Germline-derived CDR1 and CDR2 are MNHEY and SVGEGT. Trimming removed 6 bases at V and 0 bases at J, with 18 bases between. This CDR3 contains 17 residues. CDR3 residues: CASSHEGGLSSYNEQFF. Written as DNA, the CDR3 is TGTGCCAGCAGCCACGAAGGGGGGCTGAGCTCCTACAATGAGCAGTTCTTC.

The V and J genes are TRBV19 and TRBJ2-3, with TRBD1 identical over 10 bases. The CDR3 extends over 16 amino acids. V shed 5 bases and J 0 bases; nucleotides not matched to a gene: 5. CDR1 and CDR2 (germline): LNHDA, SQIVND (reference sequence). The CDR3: CASSPRDRGSTDTQYF. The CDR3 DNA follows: TGTGCCAGTAGTCCCCGGGACAGGGGCAGCACAGATACGCAGTATTTT. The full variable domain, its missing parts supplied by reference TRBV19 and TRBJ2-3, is DGGITQSPKYLFRKEGQNVTLSCEQNLNHDAMYWYRQDPGQGLRLIYYSQIVNDFQKGDIAEGYSVSREKKESFPLTVTSAQKNPTAFYLCASSPRDRGSTDTQYFGPGTRLTVL.

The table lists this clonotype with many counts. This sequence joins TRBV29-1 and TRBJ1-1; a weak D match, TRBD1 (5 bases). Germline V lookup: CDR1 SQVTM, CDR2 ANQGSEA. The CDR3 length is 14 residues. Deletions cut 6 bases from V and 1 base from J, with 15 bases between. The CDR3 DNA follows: TGCAGCGTGTTCCAGGGTTATGGGAACACTGAAGCTTTCTTT. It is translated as CSVFQGYGNTEAFF.

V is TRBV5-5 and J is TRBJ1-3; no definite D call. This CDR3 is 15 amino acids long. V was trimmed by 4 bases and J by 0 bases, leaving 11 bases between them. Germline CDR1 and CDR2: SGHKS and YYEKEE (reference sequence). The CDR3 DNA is TGTGCCAGCAGCCCGCTGACGGACTCTGGAAACACCATATATTTT. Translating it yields CASSPLTDSGNTIYF. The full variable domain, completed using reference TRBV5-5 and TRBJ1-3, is DAGVTQSPTHLIKTRGQQVTLRCSPISGHKSVSWYQQVLGQGPQFIFQYYEKEERGRGNFPDRFSARQFPNYSSELNVNALLLGDSALYLCASSPLTDSGNTIYFGEGSWLTVV.

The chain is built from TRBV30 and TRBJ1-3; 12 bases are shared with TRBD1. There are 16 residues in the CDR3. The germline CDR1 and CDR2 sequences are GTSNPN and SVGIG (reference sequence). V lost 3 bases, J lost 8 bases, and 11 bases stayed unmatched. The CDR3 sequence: CAWSPGTGGFPDTIYF. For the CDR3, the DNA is TGTGCCTGGAGCCCCGGGACAGGGGGCTTTCCGGACACCATATATTTT.

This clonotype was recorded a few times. CDR3 residues: CASSGQQGPQPQHF. Written as DNA, the CDR3 is TGTGCCAGTAGTGGACAACAGGGACCCCAGCCCCAGCATTTT. The genes are TRBV19 and TRBJ1-5, with D perhaps matching TRBD1 (6 bases). The CDR3 consists of 14 residues. V was pared by 5 bases and J by 7 bases, with 15 bases between. The germline V gene encodes CDR1 LNHDA and CDR2 SQIVND (reference sequence).

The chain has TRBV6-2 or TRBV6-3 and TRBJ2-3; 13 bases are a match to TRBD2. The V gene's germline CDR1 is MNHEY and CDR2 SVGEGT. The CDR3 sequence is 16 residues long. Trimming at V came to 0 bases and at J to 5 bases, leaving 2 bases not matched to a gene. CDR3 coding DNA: TGTGCCAGCAGTTACTCAACTAGCGGGAGGGGAGATACGCAGTATTTT. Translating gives CASSYSTSGRGDTQYF.

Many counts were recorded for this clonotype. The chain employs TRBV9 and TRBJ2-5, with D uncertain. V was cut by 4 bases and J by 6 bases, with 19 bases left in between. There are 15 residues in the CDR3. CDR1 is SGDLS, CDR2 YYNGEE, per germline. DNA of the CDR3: TGTGCCAGCAGCCTTGGCATCGGGCTAGAAAAGACCCAGTACTTC. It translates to CASSLGIGLEKTQYF.

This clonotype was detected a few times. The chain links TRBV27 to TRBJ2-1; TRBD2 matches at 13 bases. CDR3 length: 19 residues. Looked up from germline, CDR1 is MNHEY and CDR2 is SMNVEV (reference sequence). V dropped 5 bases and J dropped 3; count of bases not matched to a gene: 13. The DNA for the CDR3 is TGTGCCAGCAGTCTCTTACTAGCGGGAGGGCCCGCCCTCTACAATGAGCAGTTCTTC. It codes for CASSLLLAGGPALYNEQFF.

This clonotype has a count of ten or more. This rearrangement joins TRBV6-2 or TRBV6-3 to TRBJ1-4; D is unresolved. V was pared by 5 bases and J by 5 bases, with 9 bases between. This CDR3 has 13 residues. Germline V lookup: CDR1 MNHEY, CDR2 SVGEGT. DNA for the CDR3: TGTGCCAGCAGTGCCAGGAGGAATGAAAAACTGTTTTTT. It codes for CASSARRNEKLFF.

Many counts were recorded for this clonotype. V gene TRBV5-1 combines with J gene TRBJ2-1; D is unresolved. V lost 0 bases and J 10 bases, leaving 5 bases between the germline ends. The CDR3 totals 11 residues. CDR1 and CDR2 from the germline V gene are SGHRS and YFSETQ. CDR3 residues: CASSLDREQFF. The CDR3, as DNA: TGCGCCAGCAGCTTGGACCGCGAGCAGTTCTTC.

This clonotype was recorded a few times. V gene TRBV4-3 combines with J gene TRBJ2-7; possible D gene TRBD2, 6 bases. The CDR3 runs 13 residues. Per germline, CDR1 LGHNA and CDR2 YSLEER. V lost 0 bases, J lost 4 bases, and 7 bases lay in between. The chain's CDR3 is CASSQEGGYEQYF. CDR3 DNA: TGCGCCAGCAGCCAAGAGGGGGGATACGAGCAGTACTTC.

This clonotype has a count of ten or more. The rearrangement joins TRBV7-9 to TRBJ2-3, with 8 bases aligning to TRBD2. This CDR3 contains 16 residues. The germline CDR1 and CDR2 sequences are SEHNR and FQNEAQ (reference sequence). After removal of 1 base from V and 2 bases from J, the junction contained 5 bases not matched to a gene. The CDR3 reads CASSLVGGGLTDTQYF. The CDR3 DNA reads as TGTGCCAGCAGCTTAGTCGGCGGGGGGCTCACAGATACGCAGTATTTT.

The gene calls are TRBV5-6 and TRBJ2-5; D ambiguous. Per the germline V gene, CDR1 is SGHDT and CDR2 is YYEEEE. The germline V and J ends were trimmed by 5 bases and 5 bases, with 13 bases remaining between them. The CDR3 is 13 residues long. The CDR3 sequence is CASSPGRRETQYF. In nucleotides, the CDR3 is TGTGCCAGCAGTCCCGGACGTAGGGAGACCCAGTACTTC.

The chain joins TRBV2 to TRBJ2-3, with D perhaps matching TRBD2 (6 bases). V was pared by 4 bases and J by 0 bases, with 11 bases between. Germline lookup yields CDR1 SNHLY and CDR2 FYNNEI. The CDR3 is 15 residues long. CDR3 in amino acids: CASSVGRPSTDTQYF. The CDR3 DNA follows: TGTGCCAGCAGTGTCGGGAGACCAAGCACAGATACGCAGTATTTT. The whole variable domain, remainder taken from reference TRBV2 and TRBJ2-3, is EPEVTQTPSHQVTQMGQEVILRCVPISNHLYFYWYRQILGQKVEFLVSFYNNEISEKSEIFDDQFSVERPDGSNFTLKIRSTKLEDSAMYFCASSVGRPSTDTQYFGPGTRLTVL.

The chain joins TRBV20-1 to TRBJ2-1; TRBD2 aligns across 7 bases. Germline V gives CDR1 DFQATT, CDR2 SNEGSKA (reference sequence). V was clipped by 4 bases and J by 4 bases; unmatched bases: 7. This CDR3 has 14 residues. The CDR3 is CSAINGGSYNEQFF. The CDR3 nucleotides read TGCAGTGCTATAAATGGCGGGAGTTACAATGAGCAGTTCTTC.

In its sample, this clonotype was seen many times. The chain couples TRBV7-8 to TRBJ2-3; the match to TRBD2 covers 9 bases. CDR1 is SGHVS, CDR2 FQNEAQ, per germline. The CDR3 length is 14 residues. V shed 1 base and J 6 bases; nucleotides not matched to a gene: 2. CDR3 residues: CASSLGSGSDTQYF. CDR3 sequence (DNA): TGTGCCAGCAGCTTAGGTAGCGGGAGTGATACGCAGTATTTT.

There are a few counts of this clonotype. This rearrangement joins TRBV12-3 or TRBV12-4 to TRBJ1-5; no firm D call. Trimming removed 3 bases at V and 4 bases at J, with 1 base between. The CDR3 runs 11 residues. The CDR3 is CASSLNQPQHF. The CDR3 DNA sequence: TGTGCCAGCAGTTTGAATCAGCCCCAGCATTTT.

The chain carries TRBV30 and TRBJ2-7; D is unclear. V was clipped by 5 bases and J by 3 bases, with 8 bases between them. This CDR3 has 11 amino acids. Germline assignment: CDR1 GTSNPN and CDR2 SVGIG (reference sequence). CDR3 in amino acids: CAWGVLYEQYF. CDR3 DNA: TGTGCCTGGGGGGTCCTCTACGAGCAGTACTTC.

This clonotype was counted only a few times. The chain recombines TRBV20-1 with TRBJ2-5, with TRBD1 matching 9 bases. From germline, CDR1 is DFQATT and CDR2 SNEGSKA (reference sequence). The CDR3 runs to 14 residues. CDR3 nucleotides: TGCAGCGCCCCAGTGGGGACAGGGCAAGAGACCCAGTACTTC. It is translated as CSAPVGTGQETQYF.

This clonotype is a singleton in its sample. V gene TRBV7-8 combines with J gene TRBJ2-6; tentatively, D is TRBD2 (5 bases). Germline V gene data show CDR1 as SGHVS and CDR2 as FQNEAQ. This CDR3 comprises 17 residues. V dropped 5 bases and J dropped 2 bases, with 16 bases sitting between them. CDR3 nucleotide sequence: TGTGCCAGCAGCCGTTCAGGCTCGGGAACTGGGGCCAACGTCCTGACTTTC. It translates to CASSRSGSGTGANVLTF.

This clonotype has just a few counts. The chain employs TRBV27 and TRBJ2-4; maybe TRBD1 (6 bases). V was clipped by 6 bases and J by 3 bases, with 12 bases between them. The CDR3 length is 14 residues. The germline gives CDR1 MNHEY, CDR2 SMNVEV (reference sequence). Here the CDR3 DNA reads TGTGCCAGCAGCTTGACAGGTGGCAAAAACATTCAGTACTTC. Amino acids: CASSLTGGKNIQYF.

CDR3 loop: CSARGGRLNIQYF. The CDR3 DNA reads as TGCAGTGCTAGAGGAGGCAGACTAAACATTCAGTACTTC. V and J are TRBV20-1 and TRBJ2-4; D gene ambiguous. The V gene's germline CDR1 is DFQATT and CDR2 SNEGSKA (reference sequence). The V end lost 1 base, the J end lost 6 bases, and 10 bases lay between the germline ends. This CDR3 has 13 residues.

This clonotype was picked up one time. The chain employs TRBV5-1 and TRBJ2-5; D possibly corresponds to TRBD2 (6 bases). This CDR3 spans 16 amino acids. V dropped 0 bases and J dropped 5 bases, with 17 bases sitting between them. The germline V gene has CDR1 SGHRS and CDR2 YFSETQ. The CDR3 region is CASSLAEDGSGETQYF. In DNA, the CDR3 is TGCGCCAGCAGCTTGGCCGAGGACGGGAGCGGGGAGACCCAGTACTTC.

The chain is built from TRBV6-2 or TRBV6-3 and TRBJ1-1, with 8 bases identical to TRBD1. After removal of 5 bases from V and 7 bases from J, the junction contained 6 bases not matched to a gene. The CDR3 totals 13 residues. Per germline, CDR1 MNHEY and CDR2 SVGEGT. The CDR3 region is CASSGQGAVEAFF. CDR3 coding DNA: TGTGCCAGCAGTGGACAGGGCGCTGTTGAAGCTTTCTTT.

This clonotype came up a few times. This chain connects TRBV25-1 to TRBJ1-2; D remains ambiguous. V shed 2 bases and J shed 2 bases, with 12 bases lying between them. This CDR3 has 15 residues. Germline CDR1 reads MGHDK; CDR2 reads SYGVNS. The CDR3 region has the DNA TGTGCCAGCAGTGAACCCACCACGGGAAACTATGGCTACACCTTC. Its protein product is CASSEPTTGNYGYTF.

CDR3 region: CASSIRDSSTDTQYF. The CDR3 bases are TGTGCCAGCAGCATCCGGGACAGTAGCACAGATACGCAGTATTTT. V is TRBV9 and J is TRBJ2-3; 7 bases agree with TRBD1. Germline CDR1 is SGDLS and CDR2 is YYNGEE. The CDR3 consists of 15 residues. Losses at the gene ends were 4 bases for V and 0 bases for J; bases not matched to a gene: 5. Full variable domain (outside the CDR3, taken from reference TRBV9 and TRBJ2-3): DSGVTQTPKHLITATGQRVTLRCSPRSGDLSVYWYQQSLDQGLQFLIQYYNGEERAKGNILERFSAQQFPDLHSELNLSSLELGDSALYFCASSIRDSSTDTQYFGPGTRLTVL.

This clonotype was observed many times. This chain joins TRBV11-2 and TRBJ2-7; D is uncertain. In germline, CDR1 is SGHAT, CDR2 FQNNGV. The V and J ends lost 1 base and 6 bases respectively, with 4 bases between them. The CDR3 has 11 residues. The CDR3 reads CASSLVSEQYF. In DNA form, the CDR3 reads TGTGCCAGCAGCTTAGTTTCCGAGCAGTACTTC.

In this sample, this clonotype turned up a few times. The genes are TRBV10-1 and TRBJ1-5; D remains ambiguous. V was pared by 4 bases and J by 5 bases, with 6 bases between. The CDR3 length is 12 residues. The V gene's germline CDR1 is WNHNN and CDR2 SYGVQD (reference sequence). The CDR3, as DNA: TGCGCCAGCAGTGCCTCTTATCAGCCCCAGCATTTT. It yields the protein CASSASYQPQHF.